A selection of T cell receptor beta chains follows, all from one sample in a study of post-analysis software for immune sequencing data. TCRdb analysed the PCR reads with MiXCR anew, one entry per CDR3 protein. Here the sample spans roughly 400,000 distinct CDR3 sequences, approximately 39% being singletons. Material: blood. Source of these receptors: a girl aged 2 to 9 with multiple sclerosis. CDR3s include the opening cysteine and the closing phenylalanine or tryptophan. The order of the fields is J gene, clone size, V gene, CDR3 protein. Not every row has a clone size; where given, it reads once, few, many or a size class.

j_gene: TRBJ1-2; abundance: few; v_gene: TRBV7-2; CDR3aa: CASNPGGGRANYGYTF
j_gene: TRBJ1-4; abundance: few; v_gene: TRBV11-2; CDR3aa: CASSLDIEGPNEKLFF
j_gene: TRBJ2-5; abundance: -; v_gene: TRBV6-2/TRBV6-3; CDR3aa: CASSAWDPGEVETQYF
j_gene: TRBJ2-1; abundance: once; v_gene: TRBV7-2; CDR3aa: CASSLMGGADSYNEQFF
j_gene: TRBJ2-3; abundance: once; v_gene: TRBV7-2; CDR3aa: CASSLAGLAVITDTQYF
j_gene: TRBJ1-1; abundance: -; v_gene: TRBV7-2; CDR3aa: CASSVYRDPSVTEAFF
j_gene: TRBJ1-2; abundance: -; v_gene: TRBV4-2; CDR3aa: CASSQDSTGAYTF
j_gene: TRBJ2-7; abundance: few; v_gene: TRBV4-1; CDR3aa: CASSQVALMGPYEQYF
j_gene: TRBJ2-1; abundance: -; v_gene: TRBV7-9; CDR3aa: CASTPRSPGYNEQFF
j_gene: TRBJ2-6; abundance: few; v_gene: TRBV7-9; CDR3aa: CAGSLDRSGANVLTF
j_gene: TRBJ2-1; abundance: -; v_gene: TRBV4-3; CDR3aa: CASSQLSPGLDEQFF
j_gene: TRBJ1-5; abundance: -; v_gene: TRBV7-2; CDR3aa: CASSFPGQPQHF
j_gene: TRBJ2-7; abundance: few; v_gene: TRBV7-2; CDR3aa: CASSFAHSGPTYEQYF
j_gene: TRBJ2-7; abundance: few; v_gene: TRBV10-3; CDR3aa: CAIRDGSYEQYF
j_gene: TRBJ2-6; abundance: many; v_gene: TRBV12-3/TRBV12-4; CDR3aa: CASSSTGSGANVLTF
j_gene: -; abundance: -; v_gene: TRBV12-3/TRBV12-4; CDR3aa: CASSSGTDPLTVYEQYF
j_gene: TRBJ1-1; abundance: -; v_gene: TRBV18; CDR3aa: CASSPLAGAEAFF
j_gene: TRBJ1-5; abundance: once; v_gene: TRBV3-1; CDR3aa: CASSQDEGQPQHF
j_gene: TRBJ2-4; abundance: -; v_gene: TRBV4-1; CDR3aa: CASSQEAIRGTYPSNIQYF
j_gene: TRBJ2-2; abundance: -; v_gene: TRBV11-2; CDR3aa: CASKGANTGERFF
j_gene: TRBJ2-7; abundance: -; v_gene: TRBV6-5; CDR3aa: CASSYSGQGPYEQYF
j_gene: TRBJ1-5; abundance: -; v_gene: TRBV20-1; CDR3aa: CSAREPQRSNQPQHF
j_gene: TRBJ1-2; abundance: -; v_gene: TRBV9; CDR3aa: CASSAAAYGYTF
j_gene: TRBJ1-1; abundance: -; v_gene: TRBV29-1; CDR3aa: CSVEELRLGTEAFF